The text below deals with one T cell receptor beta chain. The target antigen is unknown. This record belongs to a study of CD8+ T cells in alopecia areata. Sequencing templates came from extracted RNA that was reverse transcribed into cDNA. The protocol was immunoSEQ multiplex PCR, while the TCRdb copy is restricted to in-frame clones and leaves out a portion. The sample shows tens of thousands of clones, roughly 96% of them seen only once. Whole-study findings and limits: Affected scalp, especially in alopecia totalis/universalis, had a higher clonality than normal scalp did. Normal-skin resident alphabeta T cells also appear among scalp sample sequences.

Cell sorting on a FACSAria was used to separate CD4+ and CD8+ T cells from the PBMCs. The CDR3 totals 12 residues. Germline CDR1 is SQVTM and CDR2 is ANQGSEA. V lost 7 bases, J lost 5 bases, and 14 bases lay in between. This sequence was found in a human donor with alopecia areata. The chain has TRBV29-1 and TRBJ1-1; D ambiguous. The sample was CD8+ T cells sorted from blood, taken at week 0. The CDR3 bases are TGCAGCGCCGGGCGGTCTGGGACTGAAGCTTTCTTT. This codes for CSAGRSGTEAFF.